This T cell receptor beta chain was recovered during a study of T cells in Graves' hyperthyroidism and ophthalmopathy. The CDR3 is 14 amino acids. Trimming at V came to 4 bases and at J to 3 bases, leaving 8 bases not matched to a gene. The germline V gene encodes CDR1 DFQATT and CDR2 SNEGSKA (reference sequence). Study observations and caveats: Separating ophthalmopathy from stable hyperthyroidism was achieved by a 13 V-J model. Blood also contained most expanded thyroid clonotypes above 0.001.

This clonotype was found many times. Its target is not known. RNA transcripts gave rise to amplified TCR beta CDR3 regions. In the first-round RT-PCR of the TCR CDR3, the HTBI primer set was used. TCRdb analysed the multiplex PCR reads with MiXCR anew, one entry per CDR3 protein. The sample has some 650,000 distinct CDR3 sequences; approximately 15% are singletons. The chain combines TRBV20-1 with TRBJ2-5, with 7 bases matching TRBD1. This sequence was found in a middle-aged woman with Graves' ophthalmopathy. The sequencing sample was made of blood. The CDR3 loop reads CSATRGSGKETQYF. The CDR3 DNA follows: TGCAGTGCTACCAGGGGGTCGGGAAAAGAGACCCAGTACTTC.